A single sample gave rise to the 17 T cell receptor beta chains below, sequenced in a study of CD8+ T cells in alopecia areata. Extracted RNA was reverse transcribed, and the resulting cDNA served as sequencing template. The data were produced by immunoSEQ multiplex PCR, yet TCRdb's version contains in-frame clones alone and is incomplete. The data hold some 150,000 clones, with about 85% observed a single time. Stated treatment: oral pan-JAK inhibitor, 5-10 mg twice daily. The sequencing here drew on CD8+ T cells sorted from blood, taken at week 4, from a patient treated with tofacitinib. The receptor set was obtained from a human donor with alopecia areata.

This chain links TRBV29-1 with TRBJ2-1, with 12 bases identical to TRBD1. This CDR3 contains 13 residues. From germline, CDR1 is SQVTM and CDR2 ANQGSEA. J gave up 7 bases and V 7 bases, and 5 bases lay outside the gene matches. The CDR3 region has the DNA TGCAGCGCGTTGGGACAGGGGGCTAATGAGCAGTTCTTC. As protein: CSALGQGANEQFF.

A single count supports this clone. The chain joins TRBV7-9 to TRBJ2-7, with unresolved D. The germline V gene has CDR1 SEHNR and CDR2 FQNEAQ (reference sequence). The V gene lost 3 bases and the J gene lost 4 bases, with 16 bases spanning the gap. The CDR3 totals 15 residues. CDR3 sequence reads: CASSFSTVAEYEQYF. DNA of the CDR3: TGTGCCAGCAGCTTTAGTACAGTAGCCGAGTACGAGCAGTACTTC.

The chain carries TRBV6-5 and TRBJ2-7; D unclear. Deletions cut 0 bases from V and 3 bases from J, with 9 bases between. CDR1 and CDR2 from the germline V gene are MNHEY and SVGAGI. CDR3 length equals 14 residues. CDR3 DNA sequence: TGTGCCAGCAGTTACTCCCCAGACAACTACGAGCAGTACTTC. As protein: CASSYSPDNYEQYF.

The chain links TRBV29-1 to TRBJ2-2; possibly TRBD2 for D (6 bases). The V gene lost 3 bases and the J gene lost 9 bases, with 14 bases spanning the gap. This CDR3 is 13 amino acids long. CDR1 is SQVTM, CDR2 ANQGSEA, per germline. The CDR3 DNA sequence: TGCAGCGTTGAGGACGGGAGCGGGCGGGAGCTGTTTTTT. This gives the protein CSVEDGSGRELFF.

The V call is TRBV2, the J call TRBJ2-1; no reliable D call. V was cut by 1 base and J by 6 bases, with 10 bases left in between. The CDR3 length is 14 residues. CDR1 SNHLY and CDR2 FYNNEI come from the germline V gene. The CDR3 is CASSEGVNFNEQFF. DNA of the CDR3: TGTGCCAGCAGTGAAGGGGTGAACTTCAATGAGCAGTTCTTC.

CDR3 sequence reads: CASRRGQGTGELFF. The CDR3 DNA sequence: TGTGCCAGCAGAAGGGGACAGGGGACCGGGGAGCTGTTTTTT. This rearrangement joins TRBV7-2 to TRBJ2-2; TRBD1 matches 10 bases. After removal of 6 bases from V and 5 bases from J, the junction contained 3 bases not matched to a gene. Germline values: CDR1 SGHTA, CDR2 FQGNSA. This CDR3 region has 14 residues.

The chain joins TRBV14 to TRBJ1-4; 10 bases align to TRBD1. V dropped 3 bases and J dropped 2; count of bases not matched to a gene: 12. There are 19 residues in the CDR3. Germline loops: CDR1 SGHDN, CDR2 FVKESK. The CDR3 reads CASSQVGQGVTITNEKLFF. CDR3 nucleotides: TGTGCCAGCAGCCAGGTTGGACAGGGGGTAACCATCACTAATGAAAAACTGTTTTTT.

The chain joins TRBV29-1 to TRBJ1-2; perhaps TRBD1 as D (5 bases). This CDR3 region has 14 residues. Germline V lookup: CDR1 SQVTM, CDR2 ANQGSEA. The V gene lost 4 bases and the J gene lost 3 bases, with 15 bases spanning the gap. The CDR3 DNA reads TGCAGCGTTGTGGGGGGATTTTCAGACTATGGCTACACCTTC. This gives the protein CSVVGGFSDYGYTF.

V gene TRBV9 combines with J gene TRBJ2-7; D remains unclear. Trimming took off 0 bases at V and 0 bases at J, with 4 bases between the two ends. This CDR3 region has 13 residues. Germline values: CDR1 SGDLS, CDR2 YYNGEE. CDR3: CASSVGTSYEQYF. The CDR3 DNA sequence: TGTGCCAGCAGCGTAGGAACCTCCTACGAGCAGTACTTC.

The chain carries TRBV27 and TRBJ2-3, with D unresolved. The CDR3 is made up of 14 amino acids. V was clipped by 6 bases and J by 5 bases, with 15 bases between them. Germline values: CDR1 MNHEY, CDR2 SMNVEV (reference sequence). CDR3 in amino acids: CASSGWETIDTQYF. In DNA, the CDR3 is TGTGCCAGCAGCGGCTGGGAAACCATAGATACGCAGTATTTT.

The chain uses TRBV19 and TRBJ2-1; no firm D call. The V and J ends lost 3 bases and 10 bases respectively, with 10 bases between them. Germline CDR1 and CDR2: LNHDA and SQIVND (reference sequence). This CDR3 has 12 residues. CDR3 residues: CASSIRSGEQFF. As DNA, the CDR3 is TGTGCCAGTAGTATCCGCTCCGGCGAGCAGTTCTTC.

V is TRBV7-9 and J is TRBJ2-5; no firm D call. CDR3 length equals 13 residues. Germline CDR1 reads SEHNR; CDR2 reads FQNEAQ (reference sequence). Deletions cut 1 base from V and 5 bases from J, with 8 bases between. CDR3 in amino acids: CASSLVIRETQYF. CDR3 DNA: TGTGCCAGCAGCTTAGTCATTCGGGAGACCCAGTACTTC. Combining the CDR3 with reference TRBV7-9 and TRBJ2-5 gives the whole variable domain DTGVSQNPRHKITKRGQNVTFRCDPISEHNRLYWYRQTLGQGPEFLTYFQNEAQLEKSRLLSDRFSAERPKGSFSTLEIQRTEQGDSAMYLCASSLVIRETQYFGPGTRLLVL.

This chain connects TRBV29-1 to TRBJ1-2; D is undetermined. The CDR3 contains 12 residues. V lost 6 bases, J lost 4 bases, and 12 bases lay in between. The V gene's germline CDR1 is SQVTM and CDR2 ANQGSEA. CDR3 sequence (DNA): TGCAGCGTGGATGTATTACCCTATGGCTACACCTTC. Its translation is CSVDVLPYGYTF.

The chain joins TRBV29-1 to TRBJ1-2; no firm D call. Germline V lookup: CDR1 SQVTM, CDR2 ANQGSEA. There are 11 residues in the CDR3. V lost 0 bases and J 8 bases, leaving 7 bases between the germline ends. In nucleotides, the CDR3 is TGCAGCGTTGAAGAACAGCGGGGCTACACCTTC. Protein sequence: CSVEEQRGYTF.

This clone was observed a few times. Other DNA variants within this sample encode the same CDR3. J is TRBJ2-1 and V is TRBV5-4, with D unclear. Germline V gives CDR1 SGHNT, CDR2 YYREEE (reference sequence). The CDR3 extends over 14 amino acids. The V end was cut by 0 bases, the J end by 0 bases, with 4 bases between. This CDR3 is CASSLESSYNEQFF. The DNA of the CDR3 is TGTGCCAGCAGCTTGGAAAGCTCCTACAATGAGCAGTTCTTC.

V gene TRBV25-1 combines with J gene TRBJ1-1; unclear D gene. CDR3 length: 11 residues. The germline V and J ends were trimmed by 1 base and 8 bases, with 5 bases remaining between them. Germline V gene lookup returns CDR1 MGHDK and CDR2 SYGVNS. The CDR3 nucleotides read TGTGCCAGCAGTGAATTGAGGGAAGCTTTCTTT. It is translated as CASSELREAFF.

The V call is TRBV7-6, the J call TRBJ1-1, with 7 bases lining up with TRBD1. CDR3 length equals 15 residues. The V gene's germline CDR1 is SGHVS and CDR2 FNYEAQ. Unmatched junction bases numbered 4, after V lost 2 bases and J lost 1 base. This CDR3 is CASSLWTGQNTEAFF. CDR3 coding DNA: TGTGCCAGCAGCTTATGGACAGGTCAGAACACTGAAGCTTTCTTT.